The present TCR beta chain was sequenced within a study of CD8+ T cells in alopecia areata. cDNA serving as the sequencing template came from extracted, reverse transcribed RNA. Sequencing used immunoSEQ multiplex PCR; TCRdb keeps in-frame clones, though not all of them. The table includes hundreds of thousands of clones, 60% detected once. Trimming cost V 2 bases and J 4 bases, with 11 bases left between them. This CDR3 region has 14 residues. The germline V gene has CDR1 MNHEY and CDR2 SVGAGI. Treatment meaning: oral pan-JAK inhibitor, 5-10 mg twice daily. This chain links TRBV6-5 with TRBJ2-5; D is unclear. The TCR originated in a human donor with alopecia areata. The sequenced sample was CD4+ T cells sorted from blood, obtained around week 54, from a patient treated with tofacitinib. The CDR3 DNA reads as TGTGCCAGCAGTTACACGGCAGGACGAGAGACCCAGTACTTC. Amino acids: CASSYTAGRETQYF.